This T cell receptor beta chain was profiled in a study of cytomegalovirus exposure and HLA in healthy donors. The PCR made use of 60 Vbeta and 13 Jbeta primers. TCRdb's table, derived via immunoSEQ multiplex PCR, lists solely in-frame clones and lacks some. Among around 150,000 clones listed, approximately 80% were seen once. This CDR3 region has 17 residues. Germline V gene data show CDR1 as SGHTA and CDR2 as FQGNSA. Trimming took 3 bases from V and 9 from J, leaving 24 bases between them. The sequencing sample was made of PBMCs. V usage is TRBV7-2 and J usage is TRBJ2-1; the D gene is possibly TRBD2 (5 bases). This sequence was found in a man younger than 35 in good health and CMV-seropositive. The DNA of the CDR3 is TGTGCCAGCAGCTTTATAGGCGGACTCGCGAGACCCAGTGAGCAGTTCTTC. Its translation is CASSFIGGLARPSEQFF.